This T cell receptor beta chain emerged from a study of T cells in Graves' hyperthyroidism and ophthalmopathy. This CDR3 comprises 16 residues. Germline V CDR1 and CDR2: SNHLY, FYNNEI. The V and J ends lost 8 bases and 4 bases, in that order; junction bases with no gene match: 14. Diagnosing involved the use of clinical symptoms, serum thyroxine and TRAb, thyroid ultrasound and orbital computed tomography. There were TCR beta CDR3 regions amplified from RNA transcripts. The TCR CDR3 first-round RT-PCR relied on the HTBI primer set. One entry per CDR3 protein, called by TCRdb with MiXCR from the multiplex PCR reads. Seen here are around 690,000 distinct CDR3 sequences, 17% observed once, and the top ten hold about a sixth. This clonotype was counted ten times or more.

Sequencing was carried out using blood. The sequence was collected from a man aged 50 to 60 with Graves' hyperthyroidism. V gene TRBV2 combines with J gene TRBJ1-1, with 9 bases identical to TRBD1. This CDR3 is CASPQAGQGAATEAFF. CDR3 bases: TGTGCCAGCCCACAGGCGGGACAGGGTGCCGCCACTGAAGCTTTCTTT.